This T cell receptor beta chain was observed in a study of cytomegalovirus exposure and HLA in healthy donors. CDR3 length equals 14 residues. The ends lost 4 bases at V and 4 bases at J; junction bases unmatched: 4. The germline gives CDR1 LGHNA, CDR2 YNFKEQ. Sequencing was performed with immunoSEQ multiplex PCR; in TCRdb, only in-frame clones are kept and a portion is missing. The table records about 170,000 clones, 95% to 96% of them present only once. On this clone: Its matching antigen is unknown.

Findings and limits, study-wide: The listing of about 150 TCR beta chains classed them as cytomegalovirus-associated.

The sample comprised PBMCs. V is TRBV4-2 and J is TRBJ1-5; 7 bases map to TRBD1. The sequence came from a young woman in good health and CMV-seronegative. This chain's CDR3 is CASSLGTANQPQHF. The CDR3 DNA reads as TGTGCCAGCAGCCTAGGGACAGCTAATCAGCCCCAGCATTTT.